These 16 T cell receptor beta chains were sequenced from one sample in a study of early T cells in non-severe SARS-CoV-2 infection. From the 5' RACE reads, TCRdb called clonotypes with MiXCR, one entry per CDR3 protein. The sample includes around 70,000 distinct CDR3 sequences, roughly an eighth of them seen just once. The sample comprised whole blood. Receptor source: an adult who was a healthcare worker with PCR-confirmed SARS-CoV-2 infection or an uninfected control (not recorded which).

CDR3 DNA sequence: TGTGCCAGCAGTTTGTCAGGGGCAGGGGAAGAGACCCAGTACTTC. Protein: CASSLSGAGEETQYF. V is TRBV28 and J is TRBJ2-5; D possibly corresponds to TRBD1 (6 bases). The CDR3 contains 15 residues. Germline assignment: CDR1 MDHEN and CDR2 SYDVKM. Trimming pared 3 bases from V and 3 bases from J, leaving 14 bases between.

This clonotype has at least ten counts. This chain uses TRBV7-7 with TRBJ2-6; 12 bases are a match to TRBD2. The V gene end was trimmed by 5 bases and the J gene end by 2 bases; junction bases not matched to a gene: 13. CDR1 and CDR2 (germline): SSHAT, FNYEAQ (reference sequence). This CDR3 spans 20 amino acids. The CDR3 region has the DNA TGTGCCAGCAGCCCCCTAGCGGGAGGGCCAAGAGGTCCTGGGGCCAACGTCCTGACTTTC. It codes for CASSPLAGGPRGPGANVLTF. Filled out from reference TRBV7-7 and TRBJ2-6, the complete variable domain reads GAGVSQSPRYKVTKRGQDVTLRCDPISSHATLYWYQQALGQGPEFLTYFNYEAQPDKSGLPSDRFSAERPEGSISTLTIQRTEQRDSAMYRCASSPLAGGPRGPGANVLTFGAGSRLTVL.

The chain carries TRBV28 and TRBJ2-3; D not certain. The CDR3 is 14 amino acids. V shed 3 bases and J shed 0 bases, with 7 bases lying between them. CDR1 and CDR2 from the germline V gene are MDHEN and SYDVKM. The CDR3 region is CASSFLTSTDTQYF. The CDR3 DNA sequence: TGTGCCAGCAGTTTCTTGACTAGCACAGATACGCAGTATTTT.

This clonotype was detected a few times. This chain uses TRBV7-8 with TRBJ1-5; D gene unclear. Trimming removed 5 bases at V and 2 bases at J, with 25 bases between. Germline loops: CDR1 SGHVS, CDR2 FQNEAQ. CDR3 length: 19 amino acids. The CDR3 DNA reads as TGTGCCAGCAGCCAGCTGGCGAACGGAGACCCAAGAGGCAATCAGCCCCAGCATTTT. Translating gives CASSQLANGDPRGNQPQHF.

This clonotype was found many times. The V call is TRBV6-5, the J call TRBJ2-7, with 9 bases matching TRBD2. The CDR3 has 15 residues. V lost 4 bases and J lost 6; bases outside the gene matches: 10. Germline values: CDR1 MNHEY, CDR2 SVGAGI. CDR3: CASSSPKAGGTEQYF. CDR3 coding DNA: TGTGCCAGCAGTTCCCCCAAGGCGGGAGGGACCGAGCAGTACTTC.

This clonotype was counted ten times or more. V usage is TRBV18 and J usage is TRBJ2-1; D is possibly TRBD1 or TRBD2 (5 bases each). CDR1 is KGHSH and CDR2 is LQKENI in the germline V gene. Trimming stripped 6 bases from V and 8 bases from J, with 14 bases between. CDR3 length equals 13 residues. Here the CDR3 reads CASSAVGVDEQFF. The DNA for the CDR3 is TGTGCCAGCTCGGCAGTGGGGGTGGATGAGCAGTTCTTC.

This clonotype was seen more than once but under ten times. This chain links TRBV19 with TRBJ2-5; possibly TRBD1 for D (5 bases). Germline lookup yields CDR1 LNHDA and CDR2 SQIVND (reference sequence). The CDR3 length is 13 residues. V was shortened by 8 bases and J by 7 bases, with 17 bases between the two germline ends. The CDR3 sequence is CASGAEPFGTQYF. CDR3 nucleotides: TGTGCCAGTGGGGCTGAACCATTCGGGACCCAGTACTTC.

This clonotype was seen only a few times. J is TRBJ1-5 and V is TRBV6-5, with D perhaps matching TRBD1 (5 bases). The CDR3 is 14 amino acids. Germline V CDR1 and CDR2: MNHEY, SVGAGI. Trimming cost V 7 bases and J 0 bases, with 10 bases left between them. CDR3 amino acids: CASKSTGSNQPQHF. The CDR3 DNA reads as TGTGCCAGCAAATCTACAGGTAGCAATCAGCCCCAGCATTTT.

This clonotype was seen at least ten times. The J gene is TRBJ1-2, the V gene TRBV5-1; tentative D call: TRBD1 (5 bases). CDR3 length equals 14 residues. The germline V gene encodes CDR1 SGHRS and CDR2 YFSETQ. V lost 0 bases and J lost 4, with 10 bases in between. CDR3 sequence (DNA): TGCGCCAGCAGCTTGGACAGGCCTACCTATGGCTACACCTTC. It codes for CASSLDRPTYGYTF.

This clonotype was detected ten times or more. The chain uses TRBV19 and TRBJ2-7; the D is unclear. The CDR3 consists of 13 residues. CDR1 is LNHDA, CDR2 SQIVND, per germline (reference sequence). V lost 4 bases, J lost 7 bases, and 14 bases lay in between. The CDR3 reads CASSRGRETEQYF. DNA for the CDR3: TGTGCCAGTAGTAGAGGCAGAGAGACTGAGCAGTACTTC.

J is TRBJ2-3 and V is TRBV3-1, with D possibly being TRBD1 (6 bases). Germline CDR1 is LGHDT and CDR2 is YNNKEL (reference sequence). The germline V and J ends were trimmed by 1 base and 8 bases, with 13 bases remaining between them. This CDR3 spans 14 amino acids. The CDR3 DNA reads TGTGCCAGCAGCCAAGGGACAGCAGAGGTTACGCAGTATTTT. Translated: CASSQGTAEVTQYF.

This clonotype was picked up many times. The chain recombines TRBV21-1 with TRBJ1-5; the table's TRBD1 call for D was not verified on the DNA. TRBV21-1 is recorded as a pseudogene. CDR3 length: 12 residues. The CDR3 spells CARWNRHQPQHF. In DNA form, the CDR3 reads TGTGCCCGTTGGAACAGGCATCAGCCCCAGCATTTT.

This clonotype was observed a handful of times. J is TRBJ2-3 and V is TRBV29-1; 9 bases are a match to TRBD1. The CDR3 totals 17 residues. CDR1 and CDR2 (germline): SQVTM, ANQGSEA. J gave up 0 bases and V 3 bases, and 10 bases lay outside the gene matches. CDR3 nucleotides: TGCAGCGTTGAGAATTTAGGAGACAGGGGGAGCACAGATACGCAGTATTTT. It specifies CSVENLGDRGSTDTQYF.

In this sample, this clonotype turned up a few times. The V gene is TRBV29-1, the J gene TRBJ2-6; D is uncertain. The germline gives CDR1 SQVTM, CDR2 ANQGSEA. The CDR3 length is 16 residues. Trimming pared 3 bases from V and 1 base from J, leaving 13 bases between. The DNA for the CDR3 is TGCAGCGTTGAGACGGACCTCGGGTCTGGGGCCAACGTCCTGACTTTC. It yields the protein CSVETDLGSGANVLTF.

V is TRBV4-2 and J is TRBJ2-1, with D maybe TRBD1 (5 bases). The CDR3 is 14 amino acids. Germline V gene sequence: CDR1 LGHNA, CDR2 YNFKEQ. V lost 0 bases, J lost 9 bases, and 12 bases lay in between. The CDR3 spells CASSQEQGRTEQFF. The CDR3 region has the DNA TGTGCCAGCAGCCAAGAGCAGGGTAGGACTGAGCAGTTCTTC.

This clonotype was observed many times. The chain employs TRBV7-9 and TRBJ2-1; 11 bases agree with TRBD2. Trimming removed 4 bases from V and 8 bases from J; junction bases left unmatched: 4. This CDR3 has 14 residues. The V gene's germline CDR1 is SEHNR and CDR2 FQNEAQ (reference sequence). CDR3 sequence: CASSSTSGSYEQFF. CDR3 DNA: TGTGCCAGCAGCTCCACTAGCGGGAGCTATGAGCAGTTCTTC.